This TCR beta chain was sequenced for a study of cytomegalovirus exposure and HLA in healthy donors. Points from the study as a whole: Researchers reported in a later analysis that common viral pathogens appeared linked to several top clusters. The authors assumed roughly uniform sequencing depth across donors for presence/absence analyses. Relative to equally common others, HLA-associated TCR beta chains showed greater clonal expansion in a later analysis. Segments of the TCR beta V type were, in most cases, productive about 90% or about 30% of the time in an earlier analysis.

Per germline, CDR1 MNHNS and CDR2 SASEGT. The CDR3 is 14 amino acids. J gave up 4 bases and V 4 bases, and 2 bases lay outside the gene matches. As concerns this clone: Its target is not known.

PCR involved 60 Vbeta and 13 Jbeta primers. The method was immunoSEQ multiplex PCR; TCRdb's version includes in-frame clones alone and lacks a portion of them. The ten most abundant clones cover 0.58% of a sample with tens of thousands of clones. The origin of this receptor is a man aged 50-60 years in good health and CMV-seronegative. The V and J genes are TRBV6-1 and TRBJ2-3, with 10 bases fitting TRBD2. Sequencing was carried out using PBMCs. CDR3 nucleotide sequence: TGTGCCAGCAGTGGTGGACTAGCGGCAGATACGCAGTATTTT. Translated: CASSGGLAADTQYF.